This T cell receptor (beta chain) appears in the sequencing data of a study of shared clonotypes between healthy human individuals. Across the whole study: The composition of the donors was a couple of women and a few men aged 18 to 49. Donors had three CD4 naive, three CD4 memory, two CD8 naive and one CD8 memory plate apiece.

V gave up 5 bases and J gave up 14 bases, with 15 bases separating them. From germline, CDR1 is MNHEY and CDR2 SMNVEV (reference sequence). CDR3 size: 11 residues. Only a few counts were recorded for this clone. The table came from immunoSEQ multiplex PCR; TCRdb's copy has only in-frame clones and leaves some out. The table lists about 2.5 million clones, 92% of them singletons. J is TRBJ1-1 and V is TRBV27; D remains ambiguous. Sequencing was carried out using naive CD4+ T cells from PBMCs. Noted subset: CD45RA+ positively selected. The TCR originated in a man younger than 35 in good health. Some clones in this sample may be carry-over from other donors' samples. For the CDR3, the DNA is TGTGCCAGCAGTCCCAATCGCAAGATGTTCTTT. Its translation: CASSPNRKMFF.